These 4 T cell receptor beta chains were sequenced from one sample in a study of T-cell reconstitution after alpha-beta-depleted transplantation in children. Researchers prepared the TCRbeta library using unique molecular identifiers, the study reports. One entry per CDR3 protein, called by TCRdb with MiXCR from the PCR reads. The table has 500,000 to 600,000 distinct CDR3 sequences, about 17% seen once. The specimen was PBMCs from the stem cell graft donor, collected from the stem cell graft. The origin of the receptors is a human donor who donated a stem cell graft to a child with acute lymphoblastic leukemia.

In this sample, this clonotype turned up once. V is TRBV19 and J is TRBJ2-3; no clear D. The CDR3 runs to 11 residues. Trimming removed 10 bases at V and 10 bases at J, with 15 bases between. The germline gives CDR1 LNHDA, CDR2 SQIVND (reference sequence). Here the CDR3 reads CATDVGGPQYF. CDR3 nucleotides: TGTGCCACTGACGTGGGCGGACCGCAGTATTTT. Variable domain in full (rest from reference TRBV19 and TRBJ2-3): DGGITQSPKYLFRKEGQNVTLSCEQNLNHDAMYWYRQDPGQGLRLIYYSQIVNDFQKGDIAEGYSVSREKKESFPLTVTSAQKNPTAFYLCATDVGGPQYFGPGTRLTVL.

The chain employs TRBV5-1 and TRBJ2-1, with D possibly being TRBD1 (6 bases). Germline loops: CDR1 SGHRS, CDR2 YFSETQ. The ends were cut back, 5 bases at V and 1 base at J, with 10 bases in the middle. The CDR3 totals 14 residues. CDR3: CASRWDNSYNEQFF. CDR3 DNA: TGCGCCAGCAGGTGGGACAATTCCTACAATGAGCAGTTCTTC.

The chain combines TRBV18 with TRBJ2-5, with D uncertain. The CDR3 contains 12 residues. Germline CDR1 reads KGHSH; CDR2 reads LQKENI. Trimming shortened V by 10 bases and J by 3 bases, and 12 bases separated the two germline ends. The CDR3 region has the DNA TGTGCCACCGCCGCTAGGGAAGAGACCCAGTACTTC. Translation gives CATAAREETQYF. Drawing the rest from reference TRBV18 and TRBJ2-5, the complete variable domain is NAGVMQNPRHLVRRRGQEARLRCSPMKGHSHVYWYRQLPEEGLKFMVYLQKENIIDESGMPKERFSAEFPKEGPSILRIQQVVRGDSAAYFCATAAREETQYFGPGTRLLVL.

In nucleotides, the CDR3 is TGTGCCAGCAGCTTAAGCTCCCCCAGGCTAGCATCAATCTCCAATGAGCAGTTCTTC. Its protein is CASSLSSPRLASISNEQFF. V and J are TRBV7-6 and TRBJ2-1; tentatively, D is TRBD2 (5 bases). The V gene's germline CDR1 is SGHVS and CDR2 FNYEAQ. The CDR3 is made up of 19 amino acids. V gave up 2 bases and J gave up 6 bases, with 26 bases separating them.